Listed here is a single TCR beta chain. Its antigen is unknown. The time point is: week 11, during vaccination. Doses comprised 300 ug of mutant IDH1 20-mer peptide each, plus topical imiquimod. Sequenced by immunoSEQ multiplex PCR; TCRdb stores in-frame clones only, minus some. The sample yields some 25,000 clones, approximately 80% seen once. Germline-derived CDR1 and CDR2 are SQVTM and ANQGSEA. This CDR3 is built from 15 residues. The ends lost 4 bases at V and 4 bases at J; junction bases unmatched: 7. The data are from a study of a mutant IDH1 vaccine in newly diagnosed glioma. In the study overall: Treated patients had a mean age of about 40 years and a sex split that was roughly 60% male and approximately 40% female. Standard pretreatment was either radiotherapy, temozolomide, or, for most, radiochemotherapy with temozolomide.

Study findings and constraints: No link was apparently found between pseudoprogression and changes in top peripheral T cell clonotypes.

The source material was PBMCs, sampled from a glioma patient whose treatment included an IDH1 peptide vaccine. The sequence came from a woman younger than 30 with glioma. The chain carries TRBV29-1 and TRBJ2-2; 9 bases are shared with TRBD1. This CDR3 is CSVGKQGASTGELFF. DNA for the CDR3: TGCAGCGTTGGGAAACAGGGGGCGAGCACCGGGGAGCTGTTTTTT.